These T cell receptor beta chains were read from a single sample in a study of OX40 agonist ivuxolimab in advanced cancers. Measured with immunoSEQ multiplex PCR; TCRdb has only the in-frame clones, and not every one. The top ten hold 3% to 4.5% of the sample, which has about 62,000 clones, 85% seen once. Sequencing used CD4+ or CD8+ T cells sorted from blood, obtained in a trial of the OX40 agonist ivuxolimab. Receptors originate from an adult with an advanced solid tumor such as melanoma, head and neck, liver or kidney cancer. Each CDR3 is given with its conserved first and last residue. Fields, in order: clone size, J gene, D gene, V gene, CDR3 DNA, CDR3 protein. The D gene is left open where the match is weak. Rows give clone size only sometimes, using once, few, many, or a class for an expanded clone.

NA	TRBJ2-2	NA	TRBV6-1	TGTGCCAGCCCCGGACAGCCGAACACCGGGGAGCTGTTTTTT	CASPGQPNTGELFF
few	TRBJ1-6	NA	TRBV7-2	TGTGCCAGCAGCTTAGCGCTAATCGGCAGCCTCCACTTT	CASSLALIGSLHF
once	TRBJ2-1	NA	TRBV5-1	TGCGCCAGCACCACAAATGGGCAGTCCAACCCGTTCTTC	CASTTNGQSNPFF
NA	TRBJ2-7	NA	TRBV23-1	TGCGCCAGCAGTCAATCACTCCCGGGACTCGCCTACGAGCAGTACTTC	CASSQSLPGLAYEQYF
NA	TRBJ2-5	TRBD2	TRBV7-9	TGTGCCAGCGCGGCTAGCGGATACCAAGAGACCCAGTACTTC	CASAASGYQETQYF
NA	TRBJ2-7	NA	TRBV4-1	TGCGCCAGCAGCCACTACAAAGACAGCTACGAGCAGTACTTC	CASSHYKDSYEQYF
NA	TRBJ1-2	TRBD1	TRBV7-9	TGTGCCAGCAGCTTGTACGGGACAGGCTATGGCTACACCTTC	CASSLYGTGYGYTF
NA	TRBJ2-7	NA	TRBV28	TGTGCCAGCCGCCCGGGGGGCGCTTCCGACGAGCAGTACTTC	CASRPGGASDEQYF
once	TRBJ1-6	NA	TRBV2	TGTGCCAGCAGACTAGGGGCCTATAATTCACCCCTCCACTTT	CASRLGAYNSPLHF
NA	TRBJ2-3	TRBD1	TRBV19	TGTGCCAGTAGCCCTACCAGGGGGCTGGGAGATACGCAGTATTTT	CASSPTRGLGDTQYF
NA	TRBJ2-7	TRBD2	TRBV7-9	TGTGCCAGCAGCTTGGGGGGTAGCGGGAGGCCCGAGCAGTACTTC	CASSLGGSGRPEQYF
NA	TRBJ1-2	NA	TRBV6-1	TGTGCCAGCAGTGATGTACTGAGTTATGGCTACACCTTC	CASSDVLSYGYTF
NA	TRBJ2-2	NA	TRBV6-5	TGTGCCAGCACCCGGGACATAAGGGAGACCGGGGAGCTGTTTTTT	CASTRDIRETGELFF
NA	TRBJ1-6	NA	TRBV27	TGTGCCAGCAGTTTATCAGCCCAATCGGGTTCACCCCTCCACTTT	CASSLSAQSGSPLHF
NA	TRBJ2-5	NA	TRBV7-7	TGTGCTAGCAGCCGCGCGTCACAAGAGACCCAGTACTTC	CASSRASQETQYF
few	TRBJ2-4	NA	TRBV28	TGTGCCAGCAGCCCGCCGACCCGGACGATAGCCAAAAACATTCAGTACTTC	CASSPPTRTIAKNIQYF
NA	TRBJ1-2	NA	TRBV10-3	TGTGCCATCAGCGATGGACAGCTAGCTAACTATGGCTACACCTTC	CAISDGQLANYGYTF
NA	TRBJ2-7	NA	TRBV6-5	TGTGCCAGCAGTAGCCCCGCTAGTAAGCCTTACGAGCAGTACTTC	CASSSPASKPYEQYF
NA	TRBJ2-3	NA	TRBV18	TGTGCCAGCTCACCAGAGGCTCGGGGGGCAACAGATACGCAGTATTTT	CASSPEARGATDTQYF
medium-sized	TRBJ1-1	TRBD1	TRBV9	TGTGCCAGCAGCGAGACAGGGGTTTGGACTGAAGCTTTCTTT	CASSETGVWTEAFF
NA	TRBJ2-2	NA	TRBV5-1	TGCGCCAGCAGCGGGGGGACAGCCTCCACCGGGGAGCTGTTTTTT	CASSGGTASTGELFF
NA	TRBJ2-1	TRBD2	TRBV5-4	TGTGCCAGCAGCTCCGGGAGGGGGGGCCTCTACAATGAGCAGTTCTTC	CASSSGRGGLYNEQFF
NA	TRBJ1-1	TRBD1	TRBV9	TGTGCCAGCAGCGTAGTTACAGGGGGCGCGGGGACTGAAGCTTTCTTT	CASSVVTGGAGTEAFF
once	TRBJ2-7	NA	TRBV19	TGTGCCAGTAGCGCCAGGGGTGGCGCAGCCCGCGAGCAGTACTTC	CASSARGGAAREQYF
once	TRBJ2-2	NA	TRBV12-5	TGTGCTAGTGGTTTTCTGGTCCGCGGACGGGGGGAGCTGTTTTTT	CASGFLVRGRGELFF
NA	TRBJ2-7	TRBD2	TRBV19	TGTGCCAGTAGTCAGACTAGCGGGAGATCCTACGAGCAGTACTTC	CASSQTSGRSYEQYF
NA	TRBJ2-7	NA	TRBV25-1	TGTGCCAGCAGTAAAACCGGGACACGCTCCTACGAGCAGTACTTC	CASSKTGTRSYEQYF
NA	TRBJ1-4	NA	TRBV5-6	TGTGCCAGCAGCTTAACAGGAGGCGCGGGCAATGAAAAACTGTTTTTT	CASSLTGGAGNEKLFF
NA	TRBJ2-5	TRBD1	TRBV7-9	TGTGCCAGCAGCTTAGCAAGACAGGGGGGCCAAGAGACCCAGTACTTC	CASSLARQGGQETQYF
NA	TRBJ1-3	TRBD1	TRBV4-2	TGTGCCAGCAGCCAGACTCAGGGGGCTGGAAACACCATATATTTT	CASSQTQGAGNTIYF
NA	TRBJ1-1	TRBD1	TRBV11-2	TGTGCCAGCAGTTCGGGACAGGGGAACACTGAAGCTTTCTTT	CASSSGQGNTEAFF
NA	TRBJ2-3	TRBD1	TRBV4-1	TGCGCCAGCAGCCCTGGGACAGGATTCACAGATACGCAGTATTTT	CASSPGTGFTDTQYF
NA	TRBJ2-5	TRBD2	TRBV7-2	TGTGCCAGCAGCTCTCACGGGCTAGCGGGAGATGGAGAGACCCAGTACTTC	CASSSHGLAGDGETQYF
NA	TRBJ1-4	NA	TRBV2	TGTGCCAGCAGTGGCCAGGGGTTTACAACTAATGAAAAACTGTTTTTT	CASSGQGFTTNEKLFF
few	TRBJ1-6	NA	TRBV4-1	TGCGCCAGCAGCCAAGGGGTTGTAGACTATAATTCACCCCTCCACTTT	CASSQGVVDYNSPLHF
NA	TRBJ1-2	NA	TRBV10-3	TGTGCCATCACCGCGTCGGGGGCAGGTGGCTACACCTTC	CAITASGAGGYTF
NA	TRBJ2-1	TRBD2	TRBV5-4	TGTGCCAGCAGCCAAAAGCGGGGGGGCAATGAGCAGTTCTTC	CASSQKRGGNEQFF
NA	TRBJ2-1	NA	TRBV19	TGTGCCAGTACTCAGGGAGTTGAGCAGTTCTTC	CASTQGVEQFF
NA	TRBJ2-1	NA	TRBV6-1	TGTGCCAGCAGTGGAAGAACCGGGACGCAGGATGAGCAGTTCTTC	CASSGRTGTQDEQFF